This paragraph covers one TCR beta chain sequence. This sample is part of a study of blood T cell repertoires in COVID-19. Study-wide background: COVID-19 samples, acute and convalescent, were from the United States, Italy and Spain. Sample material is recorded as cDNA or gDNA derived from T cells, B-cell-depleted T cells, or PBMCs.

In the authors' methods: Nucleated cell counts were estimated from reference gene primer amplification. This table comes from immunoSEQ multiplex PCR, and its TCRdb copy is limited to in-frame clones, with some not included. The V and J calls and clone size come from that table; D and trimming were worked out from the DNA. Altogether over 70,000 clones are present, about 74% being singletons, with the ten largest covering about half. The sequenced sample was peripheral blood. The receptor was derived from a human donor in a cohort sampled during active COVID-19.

The CDR3 nucleotides read TGTGCCAGCATCCGGGGGAACACTGAAGCTTTCTTT. It translates to CASIRGNTEAFF. The chain employs TRBV25-1 and TRBJ1-1; D gene unclear. The germline V and J ends were trimmed by 7 bases and 1 base, with 7 bases remaining between them. The CDR3 has 12 residues. Germline V CDR1 and CDR2: MGHDK, SYGVNS.